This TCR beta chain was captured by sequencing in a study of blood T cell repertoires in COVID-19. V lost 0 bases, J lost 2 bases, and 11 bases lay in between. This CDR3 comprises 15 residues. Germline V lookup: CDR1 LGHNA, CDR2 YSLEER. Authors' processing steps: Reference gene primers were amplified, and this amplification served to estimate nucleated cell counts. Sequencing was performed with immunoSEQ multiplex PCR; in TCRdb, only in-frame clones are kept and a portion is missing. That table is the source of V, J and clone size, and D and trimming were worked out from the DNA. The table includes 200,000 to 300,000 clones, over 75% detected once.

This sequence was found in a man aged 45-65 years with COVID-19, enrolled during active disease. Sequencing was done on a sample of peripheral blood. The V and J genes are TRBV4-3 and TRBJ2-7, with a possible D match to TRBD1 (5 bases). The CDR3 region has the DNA TGCGCCAGCAGCCAAGATAGGGGCAGTACCTACGAGCAGTACTTC. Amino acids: CASSQDRGSTYEQYF.